This TCR beta chain was documented in a study of blood T cell repertoires in COVID-19. Study summary: The origin of the acute and convalescent COVID-19 samples was the United States, Italy and Spain. In each case, the material was cDNA or gDNA derived from T cells, B-cell-depleted T cells, or PBMCs.

Participants' own reports of clinical history determined their cohort assignment. This CDR3 is built from 15 residues. Germline V lookup: CDR1 LNHDA, CDR2 SQIVND (reference sequence). Trimming removed 11 bases from V and 3 bases from J, with 20 bases in between. Per the original data handling: The authors estimated nucleated cell counts from reference gene primer amplification. Sequencing was performed with immunoSEQ multiplex PCR; in TCRdb, only in-frame clones are kept and a portion is missing. V and J calls and clone size are copied from that table; D and trimming were computed from the DNA. The data show 260,000 or so clones, roughly 88% seen once.

This clonotype was sampled from a woman between 40 and 55 years old with acute COVID-19. This chain connects TRBV19 to TRBJ1-5; weak D call: TRBD1 (5 bases). The sequenced sample was PBMCs or T cells enriched from blood (not recorded which). The CDR3 protein is CAAPWGGRNNQPQHF. CDR3 coding DNA: TGTGCCGCACCCTGGGGGGGTCGGAACAATCAGCCCCAGCATTTT. Full variable domain (rest looked up from reference TRBV19 and TRBJ1-5): DGGITQSPKYLFRKEGQNVTLSCEQNLNHDAMYWYRQDPGQGLRLIYYSQIVNDFQKGDIAEGYSVSREKKESFPLTVTSAQKNPTAFYLCAAPWGGRNNQPQHFGDGTRLSIL.